These 8 T cell receptor beta chains were sequenced from one sample in a study of response to subunit inactivated influenza vaccine. In TCRdb, the RT-PCR reads were re-called with MiXCR into one record per CDR3 protein. The sample consists of roughly 570,000 distinct CDR3 sequences, 14% of them appearing once. Sequencing was performed on PBMCs from blood, taken 12 days after vaccination. The origin of the receptors is a man aged 45-65 years who received an inactivated influenza vaccine.

This clonotype has just a few counts. The J gene is TRBJ1-4, the V gene TRBV10-3; no reliable D call. The CDR3 extends over 13 amino acids. The V end was cut by 0 bases, the J end by 7 bases, with 6 bases between. CDR1 and CDR2 from the germline V gene are ENHRY and SYGVKD. CDR3 region: CAISESPREKLFF. The CDR3 region has the DNA TGTGCCATCAGTGAGTCCCCCCGTGAAAAACTGTTTTTT.

The rearrangement joins TRBV29-1 to TRBJ1-1; D unresolved. Between the trimmed V and J ends, which lost 6 bases and 3 bases, there was a span of 8 bases. This CDR3 has 11 amino acids. Germline CDR1 SQVTM, CDR2 ANQGSEA. The CDR3 sequence is CSVSLHTEAFF. In DNA, the CDR3 is TGCAGCGTCAGTCTACACACTGAAGCTTTCTTT.

The V and J genes are TRBV6-5 and TRBJ1-3, with D uncertain. Germline V gives CDR1 MNHEY, CDR2 SVGAGI. V gave up 0 bases and J gave up 4 bases, with 10 bases separating them. The CDR3 is 15 amino acids. This CDR3 is CASSYSPKRGNTIYF. In DNA form, the CDR3 reads TGTGCCAGCAGTTACTCGCCCAAAAGGGGAAACACCATATATTTT.

This clonotype was detected only a few times. The chain is built from TRBV20-1 and TRBJ2-1; TRBD2 matches at 9 bases. Germline CDR1 is DFQATT and CDR2 is SNEGSKA (reference sequence). V trimming: 1 base; J trimming: 9 bases; junction bases outside the gene matches: 7. The CDR3 totals 14 residues. The CDR3 DNA is TGCAGTGCTAGAGTCCACGCTAGCGGGGTTGAGCAGTTCTTC. Encoded protein: CSARVHASGVEQFF.

Ten or more counts support this clonotype. The rearrangement uses TRBV3-1 and TRBJ1-2; D not resolved. Trimming stripped 1 base from V and 3 bases from J, with 6 bases between. Germline V gene data show CDR1 as LGHDT and CDR2 as YNNKEL (reference sequence). CDR3 length: 13 residues. The chain's CDR3 is CASSQVRDYGYTF. CDR3 nucleotides: TGTGCCAGCAGCCAAGTCCGGGACTATGGCTACACCTTC. Filled out from reference TRBV3-1 and TRBJ1-2, the complete variable domain reads DTAVSQTPKYLVTQMGNDKSIKCEQNLGHDTMYWYKQDSKKFLKIMFSYNNKELIINETVPNRFSPKSPDKAHLNLHINSLELGDSAVYFCASSQVRDYGYTFGSGTRLTVV.

The table lists this clonotype with a few counts. This chain uses TRBV19 with TRBJ2-1; 10 bases fit TRBD2. Germline V lookup: CDR1 LNHDA, CDR2 SQIVND (reference sequence). This CDR3 has 18 amino acids. V lost 0 bases to trimming and J lost 4 bases; unmatched junction nucleotides: 9. The CDR3 here is CASSIEDFGAGGYNEQFF. In nucleotides, the CDR3 is TGTGCCAGTAGTATAGAGGATTTCGGAGCGGGAGGGTACAATGAGCAGTTCTTC.

Worth noting for this clonotype: One end of the junction is discordant with germline, which a read error may explain. The chain recombines TRBV6-2 or TRBV6-3 with TRBJ2-1; TRBD2 is a possible D gene (6 bases). Germline V gene sequence: CDR1 MNHEY, CDR2 SVGEGT. CDR3 length: 12 amino acids. The DNA of the CDR3 is TGTGCCAGCAGTTACTCGGACGGGGGAATCCATTTC. Encoded protein: CASSYSDGGIHF.

In this sample, this clonotype turned up many times. The chain combines TRBV12-3 or TRBV12-4 with TRBJ2-5; D gene unclear. V shed 3 bases and J shed 5 bases, with 7 bases lying between them. The CDR3 loop spans 12 amino acids. The CDR3: CASSFGWETQYF. The CDR3 coding sequence is TGTGCCAGCAGTTTCGGGTGGGAGACCCAGTACTTC.